This TCR beta chain originates from a study of CD8+ T cells in alopecia areata. General study findings and limits: Persistence in scalp and blood during tofacitinib was observed for many expanded lesional clones.

This clone occurred a few times. Its antigen is as yet unknown. Noted treatment: oral pan-JAK inhibitor, 5-10 mg twice daily. Both CD4+ and CD8+ T cells were separated by sorting PBMCs. Trimming cost V 0 bases and J 0 bases, with 12 bases left between them. The CDR3 extends over 15 amino acids. The germline gives CDR1 SQVTM, CDR2 ANQGSEA. TCR sequencing used cDNA made by reverse transcription of extracted RNA. The assay was immunoSEQ multiplex PCR, and TCRdb's table has in-frame clones only and misses some. The sample has some 150,000 clones; 50% to 65% are singletons. Sequences were derived from CD8+ T cells sorted from blood, sampled at week 4, from a patient treated with tofacitinib. This chain connects TRBV29-1 to TRBJ2-7; D is undetermined. The source is a human donor with alopecia areata. The CDR3 sequence: CSVEEITATSYEQYF. The CDR3 coding sequence is TGCAGCGTTGAAGAAATAACAGCGACCTCCTACGAGCAGTACTTC.